A selection of T cell receptor beta chains follows, all from one sample in a study of blood T cell repertoires in COVID-19. Data came from immunoSEQ multiplex PCR; TCRdb stores just in-frame clones and leaves some out. The sample consists of around 100,000 clones, around nine tenths of them appearing once. Sequences were obtained from peripheral blood. The receptor set was obtained from a man in his forties or fifties with acute or convalescent COVID-19. The CDR3 runs from the conserved cysteine through the conserved F or W.

v_call: TRBV24-1
j_call: TRBJ2-1
cdr3_aa: CATSLAGVNNEQFF

v_call: TRBV5-1
j_call: TRBJ1-2
cdr3_aa: CASSLKHSTNYGYTF

v_call: TRBV30
j_call: TRBJ1-1
cdr3_aa: CAWSVSGGAEAFF

v_call: TRBV10-2
j_call: TRBJ2-5
cdr3_aa: CASSGGSQETQYF

v_call: TRBV6-6
j_call: TRBJ1-6
cdr3_aa: CASSYSSSGDNSPLHF

v_call: TRBV7-2
j_call: TRBJ1-4
cdr3_aa: CASSTSRGEKLFF

v_call: TRBV2
j_call: TRBJ1-2
cdr3_aa: CASSEIRGNYGYTF

v_call: TRBV7-2
j_call: TRBJ1-6
cdr3_aa: CASSPYRGEGSPLHF

v_call: TRBV12-3/TRBV12-4
j_call: TRBJ1-5
cdr3_aa: CASRQGRAQPQHF

v_call: TRBV2
j_call: TRBJ1-2
cdr3_aa: CASSDMQGAFYGYTF

v_call: TRBV4-1
j_call: TRBJ1-5
cdr3_aa: CASSQEGSLNQPQHF

v_call: TRBV12-3/TRBV12-4
j_call: TRBJ1-1
cdr3_aa: CASSFGYTEAFF

v_call: TRBV20-1
j_call: TRBJ2-1
cdr3_aa: CSASPTEDLYNEQFF

v_call: TRBV5-1
j_call: TRBJ1-3
cdr3_aa: CASSLPGDSSGNTIYF

v_call: TRBV25-1
j_call: TRBJ2-2
cdr3_aa: CASSGTSGTGELFF

v_call: TRBV24-1
j_call: TRBJ2-2
cdr3_aa: CATGRRTGELFF

v_call: TRBV30
j_call: TRBJ2-7
cdr3_aa: CAGLRGQGEQYF

v_call: TRBV30
j_call: TRBJ2-5
cdr3_aa: CAWSAGSSGETQYF

v_call: TRBV6-6
j_call: TRBJ2-2
cdr3_aa: CASRTSGTNTGELFF

v_call: TRBV2
j_call: TRBJ1-5
cdr3_aa: CASSAPGQGVYQPQHF

v_call: TRBV6-2/TRBV6-3
j_call: TRBJ2-1
cdr3_aa: CASSYVPGQGRSYNEQFF

v_call: TRBV11-2
j_call: TRBJ2-1
cdr3_aa: CASRRAGGNNEQFF

v_call: TRBV4-1
j_call: TRBJ1-3
cdr3_aa: CASSYDREQGNTIYF

v_call: TRBV7-9
j_call: TRBJ1-3
cdr3_aa: CASSQASSGNTIYF

v_call: TRBV7-9
j_call: TRBJ2-1
cdr3_aa: CASSPRAGATYNEQFF

v_call: TRBV6-5
j_call: TRBJ2-5
cdr3_aa: CASSLQETQYF

v_call: TRBV7-3
j_call: TRBJ2-2
cdr3_aa: CASRNTGTGELFF

v_call: TRBV4-3
j_call: TRBJ1-1
cdr3_aa: CASSQGGSGEAFF

v_call: TRBV6-5
j_call: TRBJ2-3
cdr3_aa: CASSSRGQWSPDTQYF

v_call: TRBV5-8
j_call: TRBJ1-2
cdr3_aa: CASSLGQGNYGYTF

v_call: TRBV5-8
j_call: TRBJ1-4
cdr3_aa: CASSSLRGLINEKLFF

v_call: TRBV3-1/TRBV3-2
j_call: TRBJ2-7
cdr3_aa: CASSENGRAPYEQYF

v_call: TRBV3-1/TRBV3-2
j_call: TRBJ2-1
cdr3_aa: CASSPPGAPDEQFF

v_call: TRBV5-6
j_call: TRBJ1-1
cdr3_aa: CASSLKGQGMLGTEAFF

v_call: TRBV3-1/TRBV3-2
j_call: TRBJ2-1
cdr3_aa: CASSQLVQGRLENEQFF

v_call: TRBV3-1/TRBV3-2
j_call: TRBJ2-7
cdr3_aa: CASSYSVAYEQYF

v_call: TRBV14
j_call: TRBJ1-2
cdr3_aa: CASSQDRASLYGYTF

v_call: TRBV18
j_call: TRBJ1-2
cdr3_aa: CASSRTGNGHTF

v_call: TRBV5-1
j_call: TRBJ2-5
cdr3_aa: CASSYRDQETQYF

v_call: TRBV5-1
j_call: TRBJ2-1
cdr3_aa: CASRQLAGGNEQFF

v_call: TRBV19
j_call: TRBJ2-7
cdr3_aa: CASSIEGLAGLHEQYF

v_call: TRBV10-3
j_call: TRBJ2-1
cdr3_aa: CAISEGTGGDNEQFF

v_call: TRBV10-3
j_call: TRBJ2-5
cdr3_aa: CATGTGDRETQYF

v_call: TRBV18
j_call: TRBJ2-4
cdr3_aa: CASSWDRAAAKNIQYF

v_call: TRBV29-1
j_call: TRBJ2-1
cdr3_aa: CSVLLAGTDEQFF